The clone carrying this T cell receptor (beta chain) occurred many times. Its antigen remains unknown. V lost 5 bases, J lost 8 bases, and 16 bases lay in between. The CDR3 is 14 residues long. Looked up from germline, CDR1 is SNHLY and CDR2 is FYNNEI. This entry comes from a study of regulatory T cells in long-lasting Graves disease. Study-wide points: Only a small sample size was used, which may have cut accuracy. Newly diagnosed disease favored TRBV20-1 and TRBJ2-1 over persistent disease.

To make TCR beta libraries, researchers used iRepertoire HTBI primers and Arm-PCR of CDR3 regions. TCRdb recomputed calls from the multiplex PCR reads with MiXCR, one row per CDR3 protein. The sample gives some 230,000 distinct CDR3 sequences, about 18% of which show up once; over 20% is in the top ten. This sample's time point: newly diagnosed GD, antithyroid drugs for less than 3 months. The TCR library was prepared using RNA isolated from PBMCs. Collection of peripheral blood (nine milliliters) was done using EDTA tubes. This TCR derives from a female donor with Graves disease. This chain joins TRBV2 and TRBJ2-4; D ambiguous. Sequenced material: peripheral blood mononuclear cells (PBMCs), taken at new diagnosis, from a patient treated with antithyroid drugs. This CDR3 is CASSRPGGRYIQYF. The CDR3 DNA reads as TGTGCCAGCAGTCGGCCCGGTGGACGCTACATTCAGTACTTC.